Following are 27 T cell receptor beta chains from one sample sequenced in a study of T cell repertoires in breast cancer. During the second nested PCR, blocking oligonucleotides suppressed genes that were not paired. TCRdb processed the emulsion pairing reads anew with MiXCR; each CDR3 protein has one entry. The table has about 40,000 distinct CDR3 sequences, 45% seen once. An expanded emulsion RT-PCR with primers for all TCR V genes paired CD8+ T cell chains. Sequenced input: CD8+ T cells. The source is a pool of human donors with breast cancer or a healthy control (not recorded which).

The chain carries TRBV18 and TRBJ1-5, with a possible D match to TRBD1 (5 bases). CDR3 length: 17 amino acids. V was shortened by 1 base and J by 2 bases, with 15 bases between the two germline ends. Germline loops: CDR1 KGHSH, CDR2 LQKENI. The CDR3 loop reads CASSPRNKGEGNQPQHF. The CDR3 DNA reads TGTGCCAGCTCACCACGGAATAAAGGGGAGGGCAATCAGCCCCAGCATTTT. Supplemented by reference TRBV18 and TRBJ1-5, the full variable domain reads NAGVMQNPRHLVRRRGQEARLRCSPMKGHSHVYWYRQLPEEGLKFMVYLQKENIIDESGMPKERFSAEFPKEGPSILRIQQVVRGDSAAYFCASSPRNKGEGNQPQHFGDGTRLSIL.

This chain connects TRBV6-1 to TRBJ1-1; tentatively, D is TRBD1 (6 bases). This CDR3 is built from 13 residues. V lost 6 bases, J lost 4 bases, and 12 bases lay in between. The germline gives CDR1 MNHNS, CDR2 SASEGT. In DNA, the CDR3 is TGTGCCAGCAGAGTGCAGGGGATCACTGAAGCTTTCTTT. As protein: CASRVQGITEAFF.

Details on this clonotype: This may stem from a read error, because a much larger clone lies one nucleotide away. V usage is TRBV7-2 and J usage is TRBJ2-1; 7 bases match TRBD2. Trimming removed 8 bases from V and 6 bases from J; junction bases left unmatched: 7. The CDR3 is made up of 13 amino acids. Germline V gene sequence: CDR1 SGHTA, CDR2 FQGNSA. The DNA of the CDR3 is TGTGCCAGCGGCTACGGGACTACCAATGAGCAGTTCTTC. The encoded protein is CASGYGTTNEQFF.

CDR3 in DNA: TGTGCCAGCTCAGTTAACAGGACTAGCGGGAGTTTTCCGAATGAGCAGTTCTTC. Protein product: CASSVNRTSGSFPNEQFF. The rearrangement joins TRBV18 to TRBJ2-1; 13 nucleotides match TRBD2. J gave up 7 bases and V 5 bases, and 14 bases lay outside the gene matches. This CDR3 is built from 18 residues. Per germline, CDR1 KGHSH and CDR2 LQKENI.

V usage is TRBV4-1 and J usage is TRBJ1-5; 7 bases line up with TRBD1. The trim removed 3 bases at V and 5 bases at J, leaving 7 bases unmatched. Germline V lookup: CDR1 MGHRA, CDR2 YSYEKL. The CDR3 runs to 15 residues. The CDR3 DNA reads as TGCGCCAGCAGCCACGCCGACAGGGTTGATCAGCCCCAGCATTTT. This translates into CASSHADRVDQPQHF.

As regards this clonotype: Without the conserved terminal phenylalanine or tryptophan, this CDR3 likely stems from a read error. The chain carries TRBV19 and TRBJ1-1; possibly TRBD1 for D (5 bases). Trimming took off 2 bases at V and 0 bases at J, with 10 bases between the two ends. Germline lookup yields CDR1 LNHDA and CDR2 SQIVND (reference sequence). This CDR3 has 15 residues. The CDR3 sequence is CASSIPRQLNTEAFS. DNA of the CDR3: TGTGCCAGTAGTATACCCCGACAGCTGAACACTGAAGCTTTCTCT.

CDR3 sequence reads: CASRTSVSYNEQFF. The CDR3 coding sequence is TGTGCCAGCAGAACTAGCGTATCCTACAATGAGCAGTTCTTC. The chain combines TRBV12-3 or TRBV12-4 with TRBJ2-1, with TRBD2 matching 7 bases. This CDR3 has 14 amino acids. The V and J ends lost 6 bases and 1 base, in that order; junction bases with no gene match: 3.

The rearrangement joins TRBV27 to TRBJ1-5, with D uncertain. CDR1 is MNHEY and CDR2 is SMNVEV in the germline V gene (reference sequence). The CDR3 runs 14 residues. Trimming took off 2 bases at V and 4 bases at J, with 9 bases between the two ends. CDR3 in DNA: TGTGCCAGCAGTTTACGGGCAGAGAATCAGCCCCAGCATTTT. Protein sequence: CASSLRAENQPQHF.

At least ten counts were recorded for this clonotype. The rearrangement joins TRBV5-1 to TRBJ2-3; D gene unclear. Germline V gene lookup returns CDR1 SGHRS and CDR2 YFSETQ. Trimming shortened V by 0 bases and J by 7 bases, and 12 bases separated the two germline ends. The CDR3 runs 14 residues. This CDR3 reads CASSLEGLSNTQYF. DNA of the CDR3: TGCGCCAGCAGCTTGGAAGGTCTGTCGAATACGCAGTATTTT. The full variable domain, rest sourced from reference TRBV5-1 and TRBJ2-3, is KAGVTQTPRYLIKTRGQQVTLSCSPISGHRSVSWYQQTPGQGLQFLFEYFSETQRNKGNFPGRFSGRQFSNSRSEMNVSTLELGDSALYLCASSLEGLSNTQYFGPGTRLTVL.

The rearrangement uses TRBV20-1 and TRBJ2-7, with D possibly called TRBD1 or TRBD2 (6 bases each). Germline V gene data show CDR1 as DFQATT and CDR2 as SNEGSKA (reference sequence). The CDR3 sequence is 13 residues long. V lost 6 bases and J 2 bases, leaving 14 bases between the germline ends. The CDR3 DNA follows: TGCAGTGCGTCCGGGGGCCAAGCCTACGAGCAGTACTTC. This translates into CSASGGQAYEQYF.

The DNA for the CDR3 is TGTGCCAGTACCATGAGGAGTCAAGTCCATGAGCAGTTCTTC. The encoded protein is CASTMRSQVHEQFF. This rearrangement joins TRBV19 to TRBJ2-1; D gene ambiguous. V lost 7 bases and J 8 bases, leaving 18 bases between the germline ends. From germline, CDR1 is LNHDA and CDR2 SQIVND (reference sequence). The CDR3 consists of 14 residues.

The chain recombines TRBV10-3 with TRBJ1-1; possibly TRBD1 for D (5 bases). The CDR3 consists of 12 residues. CDR1 and CDR2 (germline): ENHRY, SYGVKD. Trimming stripped 3 bases from V and 4 bases from J, with 6 bases between. The CDR3 DNA reads as TGTGCCATCAGTGAAGGGGCCACTGAAGCTTTCTTT. Its translation: CAISEGATEAFF.

This clonotype was detected many times. The chain has TRBV4-2 and TRBJ2-1; 9 bases match TRBD2. The germline gives CDR1 LGHNA, CDR2 YNFKEQ. The trim removed 1 base at V and 3 bases at J, leaving 4 bases unmatched. The CDR3 extends over 16 amino acids. The DNA of the CDR3 is TGTGCCAGCAGCCAAGGTCTAGCGGGATTCTACAATGAGCAGTTCTTC. Translated: CASSQGLAGFYNEQFF.

This chain uses TRBV5-1 with TRBJ2-1; 10 positions agree with TRBD2. The V gene's germline CDR1 is SGHRS and CDR2 YFSETQ. V lost 1 base to trimming and J lost 6 bases; unmatched junction nucleotides: 1. The CDR3 covers 14 residues. The DNA of the CDR3 is TGCGCCAGCAGCTTGACTAGCGGGATCAATGAGCAGTTCTTC. This sequence encodes CASSLTSGINEQFF.

J is TRBJ1-5 and V is TRBV18; TRBD1 matches 8 bases. CDR3 size: 14 residues. CDR1 is KGHSH, CDR2 LQKENI, per germline. V dropped 6 bases and J dropped 6; count of bases not matched to a gene: 7. Written as DNA, the CDR3 is TGTGCCAGCTCCCAAGGACAGGGAGCTCAGCCCCAGCATTTT. Amino acid sequence: CASSQGQGAQPQHF.

By its share, this clonotype is medium-sized (0.01 to 0.1%). The chain links TRBV12-3 or TRBV12-4 to TRBJ2-7; a weak D match, TRBD2 (6 bases). With 6 bases removed from V and 6 bases from J, the gap between germline ends came to 15 bases. CDR3 size: 13 residues. The CDR3 DNA sequence: TGTGCCAGCAGCCGTCCGGGAGCGGTCGAGCAGTACTTC. Protein: CASSRPGAVEQYF.

The rearrangement links TRBV4-2 to TRBJ1-1, with 7 bases identical to TRBD1. With 0 bases clipped from V and 12 bases from J, the junction kept 13 bases outside the gene matches. Germline loops: CDR1 LGHNA, CDR2 YNFKEQ. CDR3 size: 15 residues. The CDR3 is CASSQDRGATGRTFF. The CDR3 DNA follows: TGTGCCAGCAGCCAAGATAGGGGAGCGACAGGGCGGACTTTCTTT.

This clonotype appeared a few times. This chain links TRBV27 with TRBJ1-5, with D possibly being TRBD1 (5 bases). The CDR3 covers 16 residues. V was shortened by 6 bases and J by 4 bases, with 19 bases between the two germline ends. Germline lookup yields CDR1 MNHEY and CDR2 SMNVEV (reference sequence). The CDR3 region is CASSQGTAGLNQPQHF. The CDR3 nucleotides are TGTGCCAGCAGCCAGGGCACAGCGGGTTTGAATCAGCCCCAGCATTTT.

As concerns this clonotype: A much more abundant neighbour one base away suggests this may be a read error. The gene calls are TRBV20-1 and TRBJ1-1; 7 bases fit TRBD1. CDR1 is DFQATT, CDR2 SNEGSKA, per germline (reference sequence). The V and J ends lost 2 bases and 1 base, in that order; junction bases with no gene match: 1. This CDR3 spans 13 amino acids. CDR3 coding DNA: TGCAGTGCTAGACGGGACAGGAACACTGAAGCTTTCTTT. Amino acids: CSARRDRNTEAFF.

The rearrangement joins TRBV29-1 to TRBJ1-1; the D gene is possibly TRBD1 (5 bases). The CDR3 covers 13 residues. Germline V gene data show CDR1 as SQVTM and CDR2 as ANQGSEA. V gave up 4 bases and J gave up 1 base, with 10 bases separating them. In DNA form, the CDR3 reads TGCAGCGTTGTCAGGGCTACGAACACTGAAGCTTTCTTT. It translates to CSVVRATNTEAFF.

On this clonotype: Being one base from a much bigger clone, this may be a read error. The chain couples TRBV7-9 to TRBJ2-3; D not resolved. The J call may not be correct, given that the DNA end is closer to TRBJ1-5. The CDR3 extends over 15 amino acids. The germline V gene encodes CDR1 SEHNR and CDR2 FQNEAQ (reference sequence). CDR3 loop: CASSQQAGGSDTQHF. DNA for the CDR3: TGTGCCAGCAGCCAGCAGGCGGGAGGGTCAGATACGCAGCATTTT.

The J gene is TRBJ2-3, the V gene TRBV3-1; 8 positions agree with TRBD2. Germline CDR1 is LGHDT and CDR2 is YNNKEL (reference sequence). The CDR3 totals 13 residues. V trimming: 6 bases; J trimming: 9 bases; junction bases outside the gene matches: 8. The CDR3 nucleotides are TGTGCCAGCAGACAGTTTGGCGGGAGGACGCAGTATTTT. It yields the protein CASRQFGGRTQYF.

V gene TRBV20-1 combines with J gene TRBJ2-1; D unresolved. V lost 4 bases and J 6 bases, leaving 13 bases between the germline ends. The CDR3 has 13 residues. CDR1 is DFQATT, CDR2 SNEGSKA, per germline (reference sequence). The CDR3 loop reads CSAKRVGRNEQFF. As DNA, the CDR3 is TGCAGTGCTAAGCGTGTCGGGCGCAATGAGCAGTTCTTC.

This clonotype was counted a few times. V is TRBV20-1 and J is TRBJ1-1, with 11 bases matching TRBD1. Germline-derived CDR1 and CDR2 are DFQATT and SNEGSKA (reference sequence). CDR3 length equals 15 residues. V lost 4 bases, J lost 4 bases, and 8 bases stayed unmatched. CDR3 coding DNA: TGCAGTGCTACCGGGACAGGGGGGAAAGGCACTGAAGCTTTCTTT. Encoded protein: CSATGTGGKGTEAFF.

The chain has TRBV6-1 and TRBJ2-7; 7 bases are a match to TRBD1. J lost 2 bases, V lost 2 bases, and 6 bases had no gene match. Per the germline V gene, CDR1 is MNHNS and CDR2 is SASEGT. This CDR3 is built from 15 residues. Here the CDR3 reads CASSESFGTAYEQYF. The DNA for the CDR3 is TGTGCCAGCAGTGAAAGTTTCGGGACAGCCTACGAGCAGTACTTC.

The chain recombines TRBV7-9 with TRBJ2-1; D gene ambiguous. This CDR3 is 12 amino acids long. V was clipped by 1 base and J by 5 bases, with 3 bases between them. Looked up from germline, CDR1 is SEHNR and CDR2 is FQNEAQ (reference sequence). CDR3 sequence (DNA): TGTGCCAGCAGCTTAGATAACAATGAGCAGTTCTTC. Translated, it gives CASSLDNNEQFF.

The V gene is TRBV20-1, the J gene TRBJ1-1; 8 bases fit TRBD1. This CDR3 is 15 amino acids long. Germline values: CDR1 DFQATT, CDR2 SNEGSKA (reference sequence). With V trimmed by 6 bases and J by 6 bases, 15 bases remained unmatched. This chain's CDR3 is CSALGQAIRDAEAFF. As DNA, the CDR3 is TGCAGTGCGTTGGGACAGGCGATTCGAGACGCTGAAGCTTTCTTT.